This T cell receptor (beta chain) was recorded in a study of lymphopenia after photon versus proton radiotherapy. Method: immunoSEQ multiplex PCR; TCRdb's copy keeps in-frame clones and lacks some. The sample yields 15,000 or so clones, 70% to 85% seen once. This CDR3 has 14 residues. With 3 bases removed from V and 1 base from J, the gap between germline ends came to 9 bases. CDR1 is SEHNR and CDR2 is FQNEAQ in the germline V gene (reference sequence). This rearrangement joins TRBV7-9 to TRBJ1-1; no definite D call. The sequencing used peripheral blood, collected from a patient treated with photon-based radiotherapy. This receptor was taken from a man between 50 and 59 years old with gastric cancer. CDR3 loop: CASSFAGRNTEAFF. DNA for the CDR3: TGTGCCAGCAGCTTCGCTGGACGGAACACTGAAGCTTTCTTT.